This T cell receptor beta chain was observed in a study of cytomegalovirus exposure and HLA in healthy donors. The PCR employed 60 Vbeta primers together with 13 Jbeta primers. Using immunoSEQ multiplex PCR, the repertoire was profiled, and TCRdb retains in-frame clones only, with some absent. The data show about 140,000 clones, and the top ten clones hold approximately 0.88%. The V end was cut by 5 bases, the J end by 5 bases, with 18 bases between. Germline CDR1 and CDR2: MNHEY and SMNVEV (reference sequence). CDR3 length: 15 amino acids. The sequence came from a male donor in good health and CMV-seronegative. V is TRBV27 and J is TRBJ1-2; no reliable D call. The material sequenced was PBMCs. CDR3 loop: CASSDSLTPVYGYTF. CDR3 bases: TGTGCCAGCAGTGACTCTCTTACACCCGTTTATGGCTACACCTTC.